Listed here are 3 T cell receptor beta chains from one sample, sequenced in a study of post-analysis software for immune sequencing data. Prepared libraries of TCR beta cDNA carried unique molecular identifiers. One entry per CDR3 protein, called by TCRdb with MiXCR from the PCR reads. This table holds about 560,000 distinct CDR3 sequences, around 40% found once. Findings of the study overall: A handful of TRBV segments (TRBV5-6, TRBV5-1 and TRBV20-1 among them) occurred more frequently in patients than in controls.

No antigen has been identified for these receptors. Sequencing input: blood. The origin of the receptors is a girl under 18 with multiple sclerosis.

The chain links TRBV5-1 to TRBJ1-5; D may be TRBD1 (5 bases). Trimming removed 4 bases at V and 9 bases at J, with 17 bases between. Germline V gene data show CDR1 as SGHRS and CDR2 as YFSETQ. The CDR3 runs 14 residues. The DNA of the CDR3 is TGCGCCAGCAGCACGCAGGGCGCTGGGTCGCCCCAGCATTTT. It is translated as CASSTQGAGSPQHF.

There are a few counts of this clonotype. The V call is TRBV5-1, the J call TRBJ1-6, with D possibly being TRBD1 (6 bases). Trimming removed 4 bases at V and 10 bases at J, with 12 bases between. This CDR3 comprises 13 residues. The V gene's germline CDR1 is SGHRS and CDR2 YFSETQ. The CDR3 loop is CASSPDRRSPLHF. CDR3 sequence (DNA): TGCGCCAGCAGCCCGGACAGAAGATCACCCCTCCACTTT.

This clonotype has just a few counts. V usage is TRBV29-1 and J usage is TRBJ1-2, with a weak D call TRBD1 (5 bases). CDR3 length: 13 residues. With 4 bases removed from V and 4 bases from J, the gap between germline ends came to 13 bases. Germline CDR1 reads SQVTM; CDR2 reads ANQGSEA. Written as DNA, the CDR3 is TGCAGCGTTGCGATGGGGCAGGGCTATGGCTACACCTTC. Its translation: CSVAMGQGYGYTF.